These 30 T cell receptor beta chains were sequenced from one sample in a study of T cell responses to AZD1222 COVID-19 vaccine. The table came from immunoSEQ multiplex PCR; TCRdb's copy has only in-frame clones and leaves some out. The sample yields 130,000 to 150,000 clones, 88% seen once. The starting material was peripheral blood, obtained 28 days after the second dose of the MenACWY control vaccine. All receptors come from an adult who received the MenACWY meningococcal vaccine as a control.

The J gene is TRBJ1-1, the V gene TRBV6-5; D call uncertain. Trimming stripped 0 bases from V and 1 base from J, with 6 bases between. This CDR3 spans 14 amino acids. Germline CDR1 is MNHEY and CDR2 is SVGAGI. DNA of the CDR3: TGTGCCAGCAGTTACTCGGAGGGGAACACTGAAGCTTTCTTT. Translation: CASSYSEGNTEAFF.

The table lists this clone with a count of one. J is TRBJ1-4 and V is TRBV9; maybe TRBD1 (5 bases). Trimming took 3 bases from V and 7 from J, leaving 16 bases between them. The CDR3 has 15 residues. CDR1 and CDR2 (germline): SGDLS, YYNGEE. In DNA form, the CDR3 reads TGTGCCAGCAGCGCCCCCGAGGGGAGAAGTGAAAAACTGTTTTTT. Its translation: CASSAPEGRSEKLFF.

The V call is TRBV2, the J call TRBJ1-3, with D possibly matching TRBD1 (6 bases). The CDR3 has 16 residues. The ends were cut back, 6 bases at V and 0 bases at J, with 15 bases in the middle. Germline-derived CDR1 and CDR2 are SNHLY and FYNNEI. CDR3 sequence: CASSARDTFSGNTIYF. The DNA of the CDR3 is TGTGCCAGCAGCGCCCGGGACACCTTCTCTGGAAACACCATATATTTT. The variable domain in full, with the rest retrieved from reference TRBV2 and TRBJ1-3, is EPEVTQTPSHQVTQMGQEVILRCVPISNHLYFYWYRQILGQKVEFLVSFYNNEISEKSEIFDDQFSVERPDGSNFTLKIRSTKLEDSAMYFCASSARDTFSGNTIYFGEGSWLTVV.

The V and J genes are TRBV7-8 and TRBJ2-2; TRBD1 matches at 7 bases. V lost 5 bases to trimming and J lost 7 bases; unmatched junction nucleotides: 7. There are 14 residues in the CDR3. Germline CDR1 is SGHVS and CDR2 is FQNEAQ. CDR3 nucleotide sequence: TGTGCCAGCAGCCCCACAGGGGTCGGCGGGGAGCTGTTTTTT. Its protein is CASSPTGVGGELFF.

This sequence joins TRBV2 and TRBJ1-1; no firm D call. V dropped 5 bases and J dropped 3 bases, with 16 bases sitting between them. CDR3 length: 15 residues. Germline CDR1 reads SNHLY; CDR2 reads FYNNEI. CDR3 region: CASSYLRSQDTEAFF. CDR3 DNA: TGTGCCAGCAGTTACCTCCGAAGCCAAGACACTGAAGCTTTCTTT.

This clone was seen once. This chain connects TRBV7-6 to TRBJ2-7; 8 bases match TRBD1. The junction had 2 bases not matched to a gene; V was cut back by 1 base and J by 0 bases. CDR1 SGHVS and CDR2 FNYEAQ come from the germline V gene. The CDR3 consists of 15 residues. The CDR3 DNA is TGTGCCAGCAGCTTAGGGACAGGGAACTCCTACGAGCAGTACTTC. Protein: CASSLGTGNSYEQYF.

This clone has a handful of counts. The chain has TRBV28 and TRBJ1-2; D is undetermined. V shed 6 bases and J shed 1 base, with 9 bases lying between them. Per the germline V gene, CDR1 is MDHEN and CDR2 is SYDVKM. This CDR3 region has 13 residues. This chain's CDR3 is CASSSGLNYGYTF. For the CDR3, the DNA is TGTGCCAGCAGCTCGGGTCTTAACTATGGCTACACCTTC.

To note about this clone: Its ends do not fully match the called genes, so a read error is possible. The J gene is TRBJ2-3, the V gene TRBV7-8; TRBD2 is a possible D gene (5 bases). Germline V lookup: CDR1 SGHVS, CDR2 FQNEAQ. The CDR3 loop spans 12 amino acids. CDR3 in amino acids: CASSLATDTQYF. CDR3 DNA sequence: TGTGCCAGCAGCCTAGCCACAGATACGCAGTATTTT.

The rearrangement links TRBV4-3 to TRBJ2-3, with TRBD1 as a possible D gene (5 bases). V lost 0 bases and J 4 bases, leaving 14 bases between the germline ends. Germline CDR1 LGHNA, CDR2 YSLEER. The length of the CDR3 is 16 residues. The CDR3 DNA reads TGCGCCAGCAGCCAAGAGAAAGCTAGGGGCGCAGATACGCAGTATTTT. Its protein product is CASSQEKARGADTQYF.

CDR3 in DNA: TGTGCCAGCAGCCTTACCGGGGACAGGAGAAATGAAAAACTGTTTTTT. Translation: CASSLTGDRRNEKLFF. The V gene is TRBV7-2, the J gene TRBJ1-4; 8 positions agree with TRBD1. This CDR3 contains 16 residues. V gave up 5 bases and J gave up 5 bases; unmatched junction bases: 10. Germline loops: CDR1 SGHTA, CDR2 FQGNSA.

The J gene is TRBJ2-3, the V gene TRBV4-1; D possibly corresponds to TRBD2 (6 bases). Trimming stripped 4 bases from V and 5 bases from J, with 19 bases between. The germline gives CDR1 MGHRA, CDR2 YSYEKL. This CDR3 region has 16 residues. For the CDR3, the DNA is TGCGCCAGCAGCCGGAGGAGGGGATTAGAGAGAGATACGCAGTATTTT. Amino acid sequence: CASSRRRGLERDTQYF.

This clone showed up just once. The chain carries TRBV10-3 and TRBJ2-7; weak D call: TRBD1 (6 bases). Trimming pared 6 bases from V and 2 bases from J, leaving 14 bases between. CDR1 is ENHRY and CDR2 is SYGVKD in the germline V gene. There are 14 residues in the CDR3. The CDR3 loop is CAISLQGTTYEQYF. CDR3 sequence (DNA): TGTGCCATCAGCCTACAGGGTACTACCTACGAGCAGTACTTC.

The chain has TRBV18 and TRBJ2-3, with 10 bases that match TRBD2. J was trimmed by 5 bases and V by 2 bases; bases with no gene match: 1. The CDR3 sequence is 14 residues long. CDR1 and CDR2 from the germline V gene are KGHSH and LQKENI. For the CDR3, the DNA is TGTGCCAGCTCACCATTAGCGGGAGGAGATACGCAGTATTTT. This codes for CASSPLAGGDTQYF.

Of note for this clone: At the DNA level, this CDR3 is encoded by other sequences in the same sample as well. The chain employs TRBV15 and TRBJ2-3; 9 bases fit TRBD1. CDR1 and CDR2 from the germline V gene are LNHNV and YYDKDF (reference sequence). This CDR3 is built from 15 residues. The V gene end was trimmed by 1 base and the J gene end by 3 bases; junction bases not matched to a gene: 2. The CDR3 sequence: CATSRAGQGTDTQYF. CDR3 DNA: TGTGCCACCAGCAGAGCGGGACAGGGTACAGATACGCAGTATTTT.

CDR3 nucleotides: TGTGCCAGCAGCAGCCAGCTAAACTATGGCTACACCTTC. Translating it yields CASSSQLNYGYTF. The chain uses TRBV7-2 and TRBJ1-2; D uncertain. The germline V gene has CDR1 SGHTA and CDR2 FQGNSA. Trimming took 5 bases from V and 2 from J, leaving 9 bases between them. CDR3 length: 13 residues.

This clone was seen a single time. The chain combines TRBV19 with TRBJ1-4; D gene uncertain. The CDR3 runs 12 residues. V was shortened by 1 base and J by 8 bases, with 5 bases between the two germline ends. Germline values: CDR1 LNHDA, CDR2 SQIVND (reference sequence). This CDR3 reads CASSIAGEKLFF. The CDR3 nucleotides are TGTGCCAGTAGTATAGCCGGCGAAAAACTGTTTTTT.

The chain uses TRBV7-3 and TRBJ1-4, with D maybe TRBD1 (5 bases). V was shortened by 8 bases and J by 6 bases, with 13 bases between the two germline ends. The CDR3 runs to 13 residues. Germline values: CDR1 SGHTA, CDR2 FQGTGA. The CDR3 bases are TGTGCCAGCCCGGGGGGTCGGGATGAAAAACTGTTTTTT. Encoded protein: CASPGGRDEKLFF.

V usage is TRBV6-2 or TRBV6-3 and J usage is TRBJ2-6; unclear D gene. This CDR3 is 14 amino acids long. The germline V gene has CDR1 MNHEY and CDR2 SVGEGT. V was shortened by 4 bases and J by 1 base, with 5 bases between the two germline ends. The CDR3 sequence is CASSFESGANVLTF. In nucleotides, the CDR3 is TGTGCCAGCAGTTTTGAATCTGGGGCCAACGTCCTGACTTTC.

This chain links TRBV5-1 with TRBJ1-1; D possibly corresponds to TRBD1 (6 bases). This CDR3 is 14 amino acids long. Deletions cut 2 bases from V and 4 bases from J, with 12 bases between. CDR1 is SGHRS and CDR2 is YFSETQ in the germline V gene. Written as DNA, the CDR3 is TGCGCCAGCAGCTTTATAACAGGGTCCACTGAAGCTTTCTTT. This translates into CASSFITGSTEAFF.

The genes are TRBV11-3 and TRBJ2-2; the match to TRBD1 covers 7 bases. The germline V gene encodes CDR1 SGHNT and CDR2 YENEEA. V shed 5 bases, J shed 1 base, and the junction held 4 bases outside the gene matches. This CDR3 is 15 amino acids long. The chain's CDR3 is CASSGRQGNTGELFF. The CDR3 DNA reads as TGTGCCAGCAGCGGACGACAGGGGAACACCGGGGAGCTGTTTTTT.

This chain joins TRBV5-1 and TRBJ2-4; 7 positions agree with TRBD2. The CDR3 contains 15 residues. The germline V gene has CDR1 SGHRS and CDR2 YFSETQ. The J segment lost 1 base and the V segment lost 3 bases, leaving 4 bases of the junction unmatched. The CDR3, as DNA: TGCGCCAGCAGCTCGACACTAGCGGCCAAAAACATTCAGTACTTC. As protein: CASSSTLAAKNIQYF.

V usage is TRBV5-4 and J usage is TRBJ2-2; TRBD2 matches at 11 bases. This CDR3 is 17 amino acids long. Trimming took 2 bases from V and 1 from J; bases not matched to a gene: 4. Germline CDR1 SGHNT, CDR2 YYREEE (reference sequence). CDR3 coding DNA: TGTGCCAGCAGCTTACCACTAGCGGGAGTGAACACCGGGGAGCTGTTTTTT. Translation gives CASSLPLAGVNTGELFF.

The rearrangement joins TRBV28 to TRBJ1-2; no definite D call. V was trimmed by 2 bases and J by 4 bases, leaving 11 bases between them. Germline assignment: CDR1 MDHEN and CDR2 SYDVKM. The CDR3 spans 14 residues. CDR3 region: CASSLPGVSYGYTF. The CDR3, as DNA: TGTGCCAGCAGTTTACCTGGGGTTAGCTATGGCTACACCTTC.

The chain joins TRBV12-3 or TRBV12-4 to TRBJ1-2; D is unresolved. The CDR3 loop spans 11 amino acids. Trimming cost V 4 bases and J 3 bases, with 3 bases left between them. The DNA for the CDR3 is TGTGCCAGCAGTTCATACTATGGCTACACCTTC. It encodes CASSSYYGYTF.

This clone was recorded only once. The rearrangement joins TRBV23-1 to TRBJ1-5; D not resolved. TRBV23-1 is marked as an open reading frame, function uncertain. Deletions cut 0 bases from V and 6 bases from J, with 3 bases between. This CDR3 comprises 12 residues. CDR3 DNA sequence: TGCGCCAGCAGTCAATCGGTTCAGCCCCAGCATTTT. Amino acid sequence: CASSQSVQPQHF.

This chain connects TRBV7-2 to TRBJ1-5; a weak D match, TRBD1 (5 bases). Germline-derived CDR1 and CDR2 are SGHTA and FQGNSA. The CDR3 has 15 amino acids. Deletions cut 0 bases from V and 3 bases from J, with 9 bases between. The CDR3 region is CASSLATGVNQPQHF. The DNA of the CDR3 is TGTGCCAGCAGCTTAGCAACGGGGGTCAATCAGCCCCAGCATTTT.

This clone was recorded only once. The chain employs TRBV28 and TRBJ2-2; no definite D call. V was clipped by 2 bases and J by 9 bases, with 7 bases between them. Germline loops: CDR1 MDHEN, CDR2 SYDVKM. The CDR3 length is 12 residues. DNA of the CDR3: TGTGCCAGCAGTTTAATTAATCGGGAGCTGTTTTTT. Translation gives CASSLINRELFF.

This clone was seen a handful of times. The rearrangement links TRBV9 to TRBJ1-2, with 10 bases identical to TRBD1. Trimming cost V 6 bases and J 2 bases; bases outside gene matches: 4. Germline V gene lookup returns CDR1 SGDLS and CDR2 YYNGEE. This CDR3 has 14 amino acids. The CDR3 protein is CASTPGQGNYGYTF. In nucleotides, the CDR3 is TGTGCCAGCACCCCGGGACAGGGGAACTATGGCTACACCTTC.

The gene calls are TRBV4-3 and TRBJ2-7; 8 nucleotides align to TRBD2. This CDR3 spans 16 amino acids. J gave up 3 bases and V 0 bases, and 7 bases lay outside the gene matches. Germline V gene lookup returns CDR1 LGHNA and CDR2 YSLEER. DNA for the CDR3: TGCGCCAGCAGCCAAGAGTACAGCGGGAGTTTCTACGAGCAGTACTTC. This codes for CASSQEYSGSFYEQYF.

The chain has TRBV7-9 and TRBJ1-4; 8 bases match TRBD1. The CDR3 runs 18 residues. Germline CDR1 reads SEHNR; CDR2 reads FQNEAQ (reference sequence). V shed 5 bases and J 0 bases; nucleotides not matched to a gene: 11. The chain's CDR3 is CASSPPQGQGTTNEKLFF. The CDR3 bases are TGTGCCAGCAGCCCTCCCCAAGGACAGGGAACAACTAATGAAAAACTGTTTTTT. Full variable domain (missing parts from reference TRBV7-9 and TRBJ1-4): DTGVSQNPRHKITKRGQNVTFRCDPISEHNRLYWYRQTLGQGPEFLTYFQNEAQLEKSRLLSDRFSAERPKGSFSTLEIQRTEQGDSAMYLCASSPPQGQGTTNEKLFFGSGTQLSVL.